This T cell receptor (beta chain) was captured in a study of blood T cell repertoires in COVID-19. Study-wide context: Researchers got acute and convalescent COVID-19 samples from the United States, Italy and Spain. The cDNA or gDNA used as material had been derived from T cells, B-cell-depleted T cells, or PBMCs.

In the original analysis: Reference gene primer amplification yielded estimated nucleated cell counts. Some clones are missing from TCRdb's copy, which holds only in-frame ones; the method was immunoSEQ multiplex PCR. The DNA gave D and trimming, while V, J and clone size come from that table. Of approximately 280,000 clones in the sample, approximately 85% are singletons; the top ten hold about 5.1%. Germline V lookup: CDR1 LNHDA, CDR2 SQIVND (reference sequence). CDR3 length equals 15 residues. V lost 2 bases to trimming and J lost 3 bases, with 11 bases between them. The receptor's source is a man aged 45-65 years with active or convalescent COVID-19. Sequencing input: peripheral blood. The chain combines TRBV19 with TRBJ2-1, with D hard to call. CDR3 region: CASSIIADLYNEQFF. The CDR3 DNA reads TGTGCCAGTAGTATAATAGCAGACCTCTACAATGAGCAGTTCTTC.